Listed below are T cell receptor beta chains from one sample, sequenced in a study of CD8+CD57+ T cells in acquired aplastic anemia. TCRdb itself ran the reads through MiXCR, one entry per CDR3 protein. The table shows about 210,000 distinct CDR3 sequences, with about 59% occurring only once. The sequencing sample was made of sorted CD4+, CD8+, or CD8+CD57+ T cells (not recorded which) from PBMCs. These receptor sequences come from a human donor in good health. Each CDR3 is given with its conserved first and last residue. Fields, in order: V gene, D gene, J gene, clone size, CDR3 DNA, CDR3 protein. The D gene is left open where the match is weak. A row's size may be missing; if present it is once, few, many or a size class.

>TRBV18|.|TRBJ1-2|.
TGTGCCAGCTCACCACCTAGACAGGTGGGGATCAACTATGGCTACACCTTC
CASSPPRQVGINYGYTF
>TRBV19|.|TRBJ2-7|.
TGTGCCAGTAGTATCGGGGGGCTCTCCTACGAGCAGTACTTC
CASSIGGLSYEQYF
>TRBV15|.|TRBJ2-7|.
TGTGCCACCAGCAGAGAGTCGGACTACACCTACGAGCAGTACTTC
CATSRESDYTYEQYF
>TRBV7-2|.|TRBJ2-5|.
TGTGCCAGCAGCCCAGGGCTGTACATCCAAGAGACCCAGTACTTC
CASSPGLYIQETQYF
>TRBV20-1|.|TRBJ2-7|.
TGCAGTGCTAGACGGCAGGGTATCGCCTACGAGCAGTACTTC
CSARRQGIAYEQYF
>TRBV7-9|.|TRBJ1-5|.
TGTGCCGGCGCTGACCGATTGGGAGATCAGCCCCAGCATTTT
CAGADRLGDQPQHF
>TRBV2|.|TRBJ1-1|.
TGTGCCATCACCCTCCGGGGGAGGACAGAGGTTGTGAACACTGAAGCTTTCTTT
CAITLRGRTEVVNTEAFF
>TRBV7-2|TRBD2|TRBJ2-3|.
TGTGCCAGCAGCGCGGGACTAGCGACGAGACTGACAGATACGCAGTATTTT
CASSAGLATRLTDTQYF
>TRBV6-5|TRBD2|TRBJ2-3|.
TGTGCCAGCAGTAAGGGTACCGGACTAGCGGGAACTGGGACAGATACGCAGTATTTT
CASSKGTGLAGTGTDTQYF
>TRBV10-2|TRBD2|TRBJ2-5|many
TGCGCCAGCAGTGACGGCCCAGCGGGAGGTGAGACCCAGTACTTC
CASSDGPAGGETQYF
>TRBV6-6|.|TRBJ2-5|.
TGTGCCAGCAGAGTTGGGTCCGGTGGAGAGACCCAGTACTTC
CASRVGSGGETQYF
>TRBV15|.|TRBJ2-2|.
TGTGCCACCAGCAGAGATCGGCAGCCTACCAGGGAGCTGTTTTTT
CATSRDRQPTRELFF
>TRBV12-3/TRBV12-4|TRBD2|TRBJ2-3|many
TGTGCCAGCAGTCAGGAACTTACTAGCGGGGGGCGGGAAGCTACGCAGTATTTT
CASSQELTSGGREATQYF
>TRBV20-1|.|TRBJ1-4|.
TGCAGTGCTAGGGCCGGGACGGCTCTGGAAAAACTGTTTTTT
CSARAGTALEKLFF
>TRBV7-9|TRBD2|TRBJ2-5|.
TGTGCCAGCAGCACACTAGCGGGAGGGCCTGGAGAGACCCAGTACTTC
CASSTLAGGPGETQYF
>TRBV25-1|TRBD1|TRBJ2-7|.
TGTGCCAGCAGTGAGGGACAGCGGTACGAGCAGTACTTC
CASSEGQRYEQYF
>TRBV20-1|.|TRBJ2-3|.
TGCAGTGCTATGGGGAAGGCGGGTACGCAGTATTTT
CSAMGKAGTQYF